The 9 T cell receptor beta chains given below trace back to one sample, sequenced in a study of vaccination and CD4 T cells after COVID-19. Indicated treatment: roughly ten-day PBMC culture with coronavirus spike peptide pools or control peptides (ViraFEST assay). An Oncomine TCR Beta short-read assay was used to sequence the DNA from cultured CD4+ T cells. TCRdb used MiXCR to reprocess the PCR reads, holding one entry per CDR3 protein. Altogether 8,500 to 13,000 distinct CDR3 sequences are present, less than 25% being singletons, with the ten largest covering 12%. For these receptors, no antigen is known. Sample: CD4+ T cells from blood, cultured in vitro, taken after SARS-CoV-2 vaccination. The receptors come from a human donor who had recovered from COVID-19.

In its sample, this clonotype is medium-sized (0.01 to 0.1%). V gene TRBV27 combines with J gene TRBJ1-2; 8 positions match TRBD1. Germline loops: CDR1 MNHEY, CDR2 SMNVEV (reference sequence). This CDR3 has 16 amino acids. J gave up 0 bases and V 5 bases, and 8 bases lay outside the gene matches. DNA for the CDR3: TGTGCCAGCAGTCGGCTACAGGGGGGCTCTAACTATGGCTACACCTTC. Translating it yields CASSRLQGGSNYGYTF.

The chain has TRBV28 and TRBJ2-2; D is unclear. The CDR3 has 12 residues. CDR1 is MDHEN, CDR2 SYDVKM, per germline. V was shortened by 6 bases and J by 4 bases, with 6 bases between the two germline ends. The CDR3 sequence is CASRILTGELFF. The CDR3 DNA reads as TGTGCCAGCAGGATCCTCACCGGGGAGCTGTTTTTT.

This clonotype turned up a few times. V usage is TRBV28 and J usage is TRBJ2-7; tentative D call: TRBD1 (6 bases). CDR3 size: 13 residues. Germline CDR1 is MDHEN and CDR2 is SYDVKM. Trimming took 3 bases from V and 3 from J, leaving 9 bases between them. The CDR3 coding sequence is TGTGCCAGCAGTTTCAGGGGAAACTACGAGCAGTACTTC. Translated: CASSFRGNYEQYF.

By share, this clonotype counts as medium-sized. The V and J genes are TRBV7-2 and TRBJ1-1; D gene ambiguous. V was pared by 2 bases and J by 0 bases, with 7 bases between. The V gene's germline CDR1 is SGHTA and CDR2 FQGNSA. This CDR3 is 14 amino acids long. CDR3 sequence (DNA): TGTGCCAGCAGCTTACAGGCACTGAACACTGAAGCTTTCTTT. Its protein is CASSLQALNTEAFF. Complete variable domain (other parts from reference TRBV7-2 and TRBJ1-1): GAGVSQSPSNKVTEKGKDVELRCDPISGHTALYWYRQSLGQGLEFLIYFQGNSAPDKSGLPSDRFSAERTGGSVSTLTIQRTQQEDSAVYLCASSLQALNTEAFFGQGTRLTVV.

The chain recombines TRBV20-1 with TRBJ2-3, with 10 nucleotides matching TRBD2. The germline CDR1 and CDR2 sequences are DFQATT and SNEGSKA (reference sequence). CDR3 length equals 16 residues. Trimming removed 6 bases from V and 5 bases from J; junction bases left unmatched: 14. As DNA, the CDR3 is TGCAGTGCGGGGCCCTTAGCGGGGGGTTCCGGAGATACGCAGTATTTT. It specifies CSAGPLAGGSGDTQYF.

A few counts support this clonotype. The chain combines TRBV7-9 with TRBJ2-7; TRBD2 might be the D (6 bases). V lost 5 bases to trimming and J lost 5 bases, with 10 bases between them. CDR3 length: 12 residues. CDR1 and CDR2 from the germline V gene are SEHNR and FQNEAQ (reference sequence). This chain's CDR3 is CASSETGDEQYF. The CDR3 nucleotides are TGTGCCAGCAGCGAAACGGGAGACGAGCAGTACTTC.

A few counts support this clonotype. The chain is built from TRBV2 and TRBJ1-1; D remains unclear. The V gene's germline CDR1 is SNHLY and CDR2 FYNNEI. Trimming pared 7 bases from V and 5 bases from J, leaving 14 bases between. The CDR3 contains 13 residues. CDR3 sequence reads: CASNIGGGTEAFF. The CDR3 nucleotides are TGTGCCAGCAACATCGGCGGTGGGACTGAAGCTTTCTTT.

This clonotype is categorized as medium-sized. The chain carries TRBV20-1 and TRBJ1-5; D might be TRBD1 (5 bases). CDR1 DFQATT and CDR2 SNEGSKA come from the germline V gene (reference sequence). V shed 0 bases and J shed 1 base, with 7 bases lying between them. The CDR3 loop spans 14 amino acids. CDR3 sequence (DNA): TGCAGTGCTAGAGATGGGGCAAGCAATCAGCCCCAGCATTTT. Translation: CSARDGASNQPQHF.

By share of the sample, this clonotype is medium-sized. The rearrangement joins TRBV7-9 to TRBJ2-2; D is possibly TRBD1 (5 bases). Germline V gene lookup returns CDR1 SEHNR and CDR2 FQNEAQ (reference sequence). The CDR3 totals 16 residues. V was shortened by 2 bases and J by 0 bases, with 10 bases between the two germline ends. The CDR3 reads CASSLRQGTNTGELFF. CDR3 bases: TGTGCCAGCAGCTTAAGGCAGGGCACGAACACCGGGGAGCTGTTTTTT.